Following are 26 T cell receptor beta chains from one sample sequenced in a study of T cells in Graves' hyperthyroidism and ophthalmopathy. Amplified regions were TCR beta CDR3 sequences from RNA transcripts. TCR CDR3 regions were first amplified by RT-PCR with HTBI primers. TCRdb passed the multiplex PCR reads through MiXCR, listing each CDR3 protein once. The sample holds approximately 630,000 distinct CDR3 sequences; 15% to 20% are singletons and the top ten take 3.8%. Material for sequencing was blood. These receptors all stem from a woman aged 25-40 years with Graves' hyperthyroidism.

Notes on this clonotype: Being one base from a much bigger clone, this may be a read error. This rearrangement joins TRBV6-2 or TRBV6-3 to TRBJ1-5; 7 nucleotides align to TRBD1. The J call is doubtful: the DNA matches TRBJ2-3 better. This CDR3 has 14 residues. CDR1 is MNHEY, CDR2 SVGEGT, per germline. In nucleotides, the CDR3 is TGTGCCAGCAGTTACGCGACAGGGTTTCAGCCCCAGTATTTT. Amino acids: CASSYATGFQPQYF.

Concerning this clonotype: A much larger clone lies a single base off, so this may be a read error. V gene TRBV28 combines with J gene TRBJ2-6; unclear D gene. The CDR3 extends over 15 amino acids. Germline CDR1 and CDR2: MDHEN and SYDVKM. The CDR3 sequence: CASRGDIAGTNVLTF. The CDR3 DNA reads as TGTGCCAGCAGGGGCGACATAGCTGGGACCAACGTCCTGACTTTC.

This clonotype was detected ten times or more. V gene TRBV15 combines with J gene TRBJ2-1; D may be TRBD1 or TRBD2 (5 bases each). This CDR3 region has 15 residues. Germline lookup yields CDR1 LNHNV and CDR2 YYDKDF (reference sequence). The V end was cut by 0 bases, the J end by 4 bases, with 10 bases between. In DNA, the CDR3 is TGTGCCACCAGCAGAGATGGGGACCCGTACAATGAGCAGTTCTTC. Amino acid sequence: CATSRDGDPYNEQFF.

Only a few counts were recorded for this clonotype. The chain has TRBV5-6 and TRBJ2-5, with D perhaps TRBD2 (6 bases). CDR3 length: 12 residues. The germline CDR1 and CDR2 sequences are SGHDT and YYEEEE. V was shortened by 4 bases and J by 7 bases, with 11 bases between the two germline ends. The CDR3 reads CASSGGSGTQYF. For the CDR3, the DNA is TGTGCCAGCAGCGGGGGGTCAGGGACCCAGTACTTC.

This clonotype was detected many times. The gene calls are TRBV28 and TRBJ1-1; the D gene is possibly TRBD1 (5 bases). Germline V gene lookup returns CDR1 MDHEN and CDR2 SYDVKM. This CDR3 spans 13 amino acids. V gave up 6 bases and J gave up 11 bases, with 19 bases separating them. The CDR3 sequence: CASRRDGVGAAFF. CDR3 coding DNA: TGTGCCAGCAGAAGGGACGGGGTTGGCGCGGCTTTCTTT.

This clonotype is a singleton in its sample. This chain connects TRBV7-2 to TRBJ2-3; D ambiguous. From germline, CDR1 is SGHTA and CDR2 FQGNSA. The V end was cut by 4 bases, the J end by 0 bases, with 8 bases between. CDR3 length: 14 residues. The CDR3 loop reads CASSSYTSTDTQYF. DNA for the CDR3: TGTGCCAGCAGCTCGTATACTAGCACAGATACGCAGTATTTT.

This clonotype was observed many times. The chain uses TRBV20-1 and TRBJ1-1; D is perhaps TRBD1 (6 bases). Looked up from germline, CDR1 is DFQATT and CDR2 is SNEGSKA (reference sequence). The V gene lost 6 bases and the J gene lost 1 base, with 15 bases spanning the gap. The CDR3 length is 14 residues. The CDR3 bases are TGCAGTGCCGAAACAGGGATCTCGAACACTGAAGCTTTCTTT. This translates into CSAETGISNTEAFF.

The rearrangement uses TRBV19 and TRBJ1-4, with 7 bases that match TRBD1. The CDR3 runs 16 residues. Losses at the gene ends were 3 bases for V and 0 bases for J; bases not matched to a gene: 4. Germline loops: CDR1 LNHDA, CDR2 SQIVND (reference sequence). The CDR3 spells CASSMGQLSTNEKLFF. The CDR3 coding sequence is TGTGCCAGTAGTATGGGACAGCTCTCAACTAATGAAAAACTGTTTTTT.

This clonotype was counted many times. The V call is TRBV12-3 or TRBV12-4, the J call TRBJ2-1; TRBD1 matches at 9 bases. V dropped 5 bases and J dropped 9; count of bases not matched to a gene: 5. The CDR3 spans 13 residues. DNA for the CDR3: TGTGCCAGCAGTACCGGACAGGGGTTTGAGCAGTTCTTC. Translating gives CASSTGQGFEQFF.

For the CDR3, the DNA is TGTGCCAGCAGCTTGGGGACGGGAGAGGTAGATACGCAGTATTTT. Its translation: CASSLGTGEVDTQYF. V gene TRBV5-8 combines with J gene TRBJ2-3; the D gene is possibly TRBD2 (6 bases). Trimming cost V 0 bases and J 5 bases, with 13 bases left between them. The CDR3 totals 15 residues. Germline values: CDR1 SGHTS, CDR2 YDEGEE.

J is TRBJ1-1 and V is TRBV14; D is ambiguous. CDR1 is SGHDN and CDR2 is FVKESK in the germline V gene. Trimming took 0 bases from V and 1 from J, leaving 12 bases between them. The CDR3 loop spans 16 amino acids. CDR3 nucleotide sequence: TGTGCCAGCAGCCAAGATAGGTCCCCCCGGAACACTGAAGCTTTCTTT. Translated, it gives CASSQDRSPRNTEAFF.

This clonotype showed up many times. The chain employs TRBV12-5 and TRBJ2-5, with D possibly TRBD1 on 5 matching bases. CDR3 length equals 14 residues. The germline V and J ends were trimmed by 1 base and 5 bases, with 11 bases remaining between them. From germline, CDR1 is LGHNT and CDR2 FRNRAP. The CDR3 DNA follows: TGTGCTAGTGGTTTGGCAACAGGTGGGGAGACCCAGTACTTC. Protein product: CASGLATGGETQYF.

This clonotype was observed at least ten times. The J gene is TRBJ1-1, the V gene TRBV11-3, with D possibly matching TRBD1 (5 bases). CDR3 length: 14 residues. CDR1 is SGHNT, CDR2 YENEEA, per germline. Trimming removed 6 bases at V and 0 bases at J, with 11 bases between. CDR3 bases: TGTGCCAGCAGATTACAGGAGTTGAACACTGAAGCTTTCTTT. Translation: CASRLQELNTEAFF.

This clonotype was recorded many times. The chain carries TRBV5-1 and TRBJ1-2, with D perhaps matching TRBD1 (6 bases). There are 14 residues in the CDR3. V lost 4 bases, J lost 7 bases, and 17 bases lay in between. Per the germline V gene, CDR1 is SGHRS and CDR2 is YFSETQ. CDR3 loop: CASSGVQGSSGYTF. The CDR3 DNA reads as TGCGCCAGCAGCGGAGTACAGGGTTCGTCTGGCTACACCTTC.

In its sample, this clonotype was seen a few times. The chain uses TRBV20-1 and TRBJ1-2; TRBD1 might be the D (5 bases). This CDR3 spans 14 amino acids. Trimming pared 6 bases from V and 4 bases from J, leaving 18 bases between. CDR1 is DFQATT and CDR2 is SNEGSKA in the germline V gene (reference sequence). The CDR3 spells CSATGWDQSYGYTF. The CDR3 nucleotides are TGCAGTGCGACCGGCTGGGACCAGAGCTATGGCTACACCTTC.

This clonotype appeared a single time. The V gene is TRBV18, the J gene TRBJ1-2; TRBD1 agrees at 7 bases. The CDR3 is made up of 15 amino acids. V lost 0 bases, J lost 8 bases, and 9 bases stayed unmatched. Germline CDR1 KGHSH, CDR2 LQKENI. CDR3 bases: TGTGCCAGCTCACCACCCTCAACAGGGGTGGAGGGCTACACCTTC. Its translation is CASSPPSTGVEGYTF.

This clonotype has just a few counts. The chain has TRBV10-3 and TRBJ2-7; D gene unclear. Germline CDR1 is ENHRY and CDR2 is SYGVKD. CDR3 size: 12 residues. V lost 7 bases, J lost 0 bases, and 7 bases lay in between. The CDR3 loop reads CAIKGDSYEQYF. The DNA of the CDR3 is TGTGCCATCAAAGGAGACTCCTACGAGCAGTACTTC.

Note on this clonotype: This sequence may be a read error, since a much larger clone differs from it by one base. This sequence joins TRBV27 and TRBJ1-6; 7 bases match TRBD1. This CDR3 is 15 amino acids long. Germline assignment: CDR1 MNHEY and CDR2 SMNVEV (reference sequence). Trimming at V came to 7 bases and at J to 9 bases, leaving 12 bases not matched to a gene. The CDR3 loop reads CASTTGDSLGSPLHF. Here the CDR3 DNA reads TGTGCCAGCACCACTGGGGACAGCCTAGGTTCACCCCTCCACTTT.

Only a few counts were recorded for this clonotype. This chain connects TRBV20-1 to TRBJ1-2; 8 bases match TRBD1. With V trimmed by 5 bases and J by 4 bases, 18 bases remained unmatched. The V gene's germline CDR1 is DFQATT and CDR2 SNEGSKA (reference sequence). CDR3 length: 17 amino acids. The CDR3 region is CSARPGTGLASLYGYTF. CDR3 sequence (DNA): TGCAGTGCTCGACCGGGGACAGGCCTGGCAAGTCTCTATGGCTACACCTTC.

There are many counts of this clonotype. The rearrangement joins TRBV25-1 to TRBJ1-2; no definite D call. The V and J ends lost 1 base and 3 bases respectively, with 9 bases between them. The CDR3 covers 14 residues. Per germline, CDR1 MGHDK and CDR2 SYGVNS. The CDR3 DNA sequence: TGTGCCAGCAGTGAATTAACAGAAGACTATGGCTACACCTTC. It specifies CASSELTEDYGYTF.

This clonotype occurred many times. The rearrangement uses TRBV2 and TRBJ2-2; no definite D call. Trimming removed 0 bases from V and 2 bases from J, with 13 bases in between. Germline lookup yields CDR1 SNHLY and CDR2 FYNNEI. This CDR3 comprises 17 residues. The CDR3 here is CASSEALAAGNTGELFF. The CDR3 bases are TGTGCCAGCAGTGAAGCGCTGGCGGCAGGAAACACCGGGGAGCTGTTTTTT.

In this sample, this clonotype turned up many times. V usage is TRBV12-3 or TRBV12-4 and J usage is TRBJ2-2, with TRBD2 as a possible D gene (5 bases). Between the trimmed V and J ends, which lost 5 bases and 7 bases, there was a span of 11 bases. The CDR3 has 13 amino acids. CDR3 DNA: TGTGCCAGCAGTGAAATAGCGAGCGGGGAGCTGTTTTTT. Translating it yields CASSEIASGELFF.

The chain combines TRBV30 with TRBJ1-2; D remains unclear. Trimming left V 2 bases short and J 3 bases short, with 10 bases between. The germline gives CDR1 GTSNPN, CDR2 SVGIG (reference sequence). The CDR3 is 13 amino acids. CDR3 nucleotides: TGTGCCTGGAGTCCGGCTGGAGACTATGGCTACACCTTC. Translated, it gives CAWSPAGDYGYTF.

This clonotype was detected many times. A read error may be the cause here, since a much bigger clone is one base away. This rearrangement joins TRBV6-2 or TRBV6-3 to TRBJ2-3; 8 bases fit TRBD2. The junction had 1 base not matched to a gene; V was cut back by 2 bases and J by 0 bases. There are 15 residues in the CDR3. CDR1 is MNHEY, CDR2 SVGEGT, per germline. CDR3 sequence reads: CASSYASGSTDTQYF. For the CDR3, the DNA is TGTGCCAGCAGTTACGCTAGCGGGAGCACAGATACGCAGTATTTT.

This clonotype was detected ten times or more. This sequence joins TRBV2 and TRBJ2-7; D may match TRBD1 or TRBD2 (5 bases each). Germline V gene lookup returns CDR1 SNHLY and CDR2 FYNNEI. The length of the CDR3 is 13 residues. Trimming stripped 2 bases from V and 7 bases from J, with 12 bases between. This CDR3 is CASSETGSGEQYF. Here the CDR3 DNA reads TGTGCCAGCAGTGAAACAGGCTCGGGGGAGCAGTACTTC.

This clonotype was observed at least ten times. CDR3 coding DNA: TGTGCCAGCAGTGTCCCTAGCGGGGGGAACACCGGGGAGCTGTTTTTT. Translation gives CASSVPSGGNTGELFF. The rearrangement links TRBV2 to TRBJ2-2; 10 bases map to TRBD2. CDR1 is SNHLY and CDR2 is FYNNEI in the germline V gene. The CDR3 runs 16 residues. The V gene end was trimmed by 4 bases and the J gene end by 1 base; junction bases not matched to a gene: 3.